The clone carrying this T cell receptor (beta chain) has a count of ten or more. Antigen unknown. This sample stems from a study of blood T cells in healthy people across ages. CDR3 length: 15 residues. V gave up 1 base and J gave up 6 bases, with 10 bases separating them. Germline loops: CDR1 SGHDN, CDR2 FVKESK. With a J-beta primer mix and a sample-barcoded 5' primer, a second PCR ran about 6 to 11 cycles. MiXCR was run by TCRdb on the 5' RACE reads, yielding one entry per CDR3 protein. The data hold 350,000 to 450,000 distinct CDR3 sequences, with 50% to 60% observed a single time. The study, taken as a whole, reports: Per million T cells, TCR beta diversity dropped about linearly as age rose.

The source of this sequence is a man aged 55 to 70 in good health. The chain recombines TRBV14 with TRBJ1-6, with a tentative D call TRBD1 (5 bases). The sample comprised blood. This CDR3 reads CASSQGGASNSPLHF. CDR3 coding DNA: TGTGCCAGCAGCCAAGGGGGCGCGAGTAATTCACCCCTCCACTTT.